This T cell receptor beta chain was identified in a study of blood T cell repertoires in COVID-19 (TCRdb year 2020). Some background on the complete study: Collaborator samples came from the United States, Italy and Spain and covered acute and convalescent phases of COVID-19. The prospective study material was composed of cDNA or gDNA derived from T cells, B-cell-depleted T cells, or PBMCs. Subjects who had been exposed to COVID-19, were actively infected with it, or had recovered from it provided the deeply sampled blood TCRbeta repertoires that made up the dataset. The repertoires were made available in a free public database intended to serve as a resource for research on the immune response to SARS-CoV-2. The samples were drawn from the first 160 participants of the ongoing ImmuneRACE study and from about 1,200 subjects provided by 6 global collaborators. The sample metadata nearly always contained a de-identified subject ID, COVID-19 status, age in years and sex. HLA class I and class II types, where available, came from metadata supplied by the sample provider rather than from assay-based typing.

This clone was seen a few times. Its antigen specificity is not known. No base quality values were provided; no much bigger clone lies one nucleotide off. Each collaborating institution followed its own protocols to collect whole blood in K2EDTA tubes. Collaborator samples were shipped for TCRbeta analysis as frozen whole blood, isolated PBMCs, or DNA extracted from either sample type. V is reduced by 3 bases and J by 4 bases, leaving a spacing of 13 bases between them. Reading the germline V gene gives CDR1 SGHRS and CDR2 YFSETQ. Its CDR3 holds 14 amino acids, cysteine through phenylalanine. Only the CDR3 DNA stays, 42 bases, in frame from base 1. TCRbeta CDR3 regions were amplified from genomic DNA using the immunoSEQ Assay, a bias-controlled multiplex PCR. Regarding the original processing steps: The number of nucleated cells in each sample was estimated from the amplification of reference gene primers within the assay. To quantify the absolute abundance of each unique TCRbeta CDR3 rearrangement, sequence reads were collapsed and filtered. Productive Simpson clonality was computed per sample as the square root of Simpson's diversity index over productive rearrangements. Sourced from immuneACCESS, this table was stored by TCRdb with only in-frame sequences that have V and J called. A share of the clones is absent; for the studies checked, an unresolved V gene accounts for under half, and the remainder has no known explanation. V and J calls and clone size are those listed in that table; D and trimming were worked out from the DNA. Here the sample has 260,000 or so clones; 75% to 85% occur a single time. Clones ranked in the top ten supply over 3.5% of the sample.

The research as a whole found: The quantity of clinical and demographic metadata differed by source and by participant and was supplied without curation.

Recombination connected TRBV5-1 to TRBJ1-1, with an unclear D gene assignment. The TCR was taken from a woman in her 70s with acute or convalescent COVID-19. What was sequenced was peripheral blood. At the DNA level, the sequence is TGCGCCAGCAGCTATCAGGAATTAAGCACTGAAGCTTTCTTT. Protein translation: CASSYQELSTEAFF.